The entry below describes one T cell receptor beta chain. No antigen is known for it. The CDR3 runs to 16 residues. V gave up 1 base and J gave up 1 base, with 14 bases separating them. The germline CDR1 and CDR2 sequences are SGHDT and YYEEEE. This entry belongs to a study of CD8 T cells in Susac syndrome. The study, taken as a whole, reports: In its TCR sequencing and HLA analysis, the study acknowledged that the number of individuals was relatively small.

It was with random hexamers that roughly 0.45 to 1 ug RNA was reverse transcribed. An immunoSEQ multiplex PCR generated amplified TCR beta CDR3 products spanning 54 Vbeta and 13 Jbeta. In TCRdb, the immunoSEQ multiplex PCR reads were re-called with MiXCR into one record per CDR3 protein. The repertoire holds around 170,000 distinct CDR3 sequences, with around 95% as singletons. Sequencing of TCR beta, carried out with a high-throughput approach, was applied to CD8+ and CD4+ T cells from the blood. The multiple sclerosis controls, all treatment-naive patients, had relapsing-remitting disease that was stable or active.

The receptor was isolated from a human donor with multiple sclerosis. The sample taken for sequencing was CD8+ T cells from PBMCs. The chain combines TRBV5-6 with TRBJ2-5; TRBD2 is a possible D gene (7 bases). The CDR3 spells CASSLFGGGVQETQYF. Written as DNA, the CDR3 is TGTGCCAGCAGCTTGTTTGGCGGGGGCGTCCAAGAGACCCAGTACTTC. The complete variable domain, with remaining parts taken from reference TRBV5-6 and TRBJ2-5, reads DAGVTQSPTHLIKTRGQQVTLRCSPKSGHDTVSWYQQALGQGPQFIFQYYEEEERQRGNFPDRFSGHQFPNYSSELNVNALLLGDSALYLCASSLFGGGVQETQYFGPGTRLLVL.